A selection of T cell receptor beta chains follows, all from one sample in a study of T cell changes during pregnancy in multiple sclerosis. Method: immunoSEQ multiplex PCR; TCRdb's copy keeps in-frame clones and lacks some. The sample holds tens of thousands of clones, around nine tenths seen once. The sample here was peripheral blood, taken in the third trimester of pregnancy. All receptors derive from a female donor in good health, enrolled as a control in a pregnancy study. Both conserved end residues are trimmed from each CDR3. Each record gives: V gene, CDR3 length, CDR3 protein.

TRBV10-3	12	AISDITGNTEAF
TRBV19	13	ASSINFGRDYEQY
TRBV5-6	15	ASSLRLAGGPNNEQF
TRBV11-2	11	ASSLGQAYEQF
TRBV7-3	13	ASSLSGTGGDGYT
TRBV12-5	14	ASGSIGGDTNYGYT
TRBV7-6	13	ASSLVASGGVEQF
TRBV10-3	12	AISSGRASHEQF
TRBV18	14	ASSPPGGNSNQPQH
TRBV5-6	11	ASLLHPGDTQY
TRBV29-1	14	SVGGSGYDSTDTQY
TRBV4-1	12	ASSLKAGPAGAF
TRBV5-6	13	ASSLKASGRETQY
TRBV11-2	11	ASSLGLYNEQF
TRBV5-5	11	ASSLTGDYGYT
TRBV19	17	ASSIGASGTLYRQETQY
TRBV7-2	12	ASSLGQTSTEAF
TRBV10-3	12	AISELAGANTQY
TRBV18	12	ASSPTSEGDTQY
TRBV27	16	ASSKRAPGLSRWNEQF
TRBV9	12	ASSPRTAYTEAF
TRBV4-2	16	ASSLAREQGTANYGYT
TRBV6-5	13	ASSYGTGHSYEQY
TRBV5-1	13	ASSGTSGRPDTQY
TRBV4-3	14	ASSQTMGQGDEKLF
TRBV7-6	13	ASSLGPSGHYEQY
TRBV10-3	10	AIKGDSYEQY
TRBV5-6	11	ASSGTSTDTQY
TRBV27	14	ASSTHSLAGANEQF
TRBV2	14	ASSVRGGRDNSPLH
TRBV11-3	14	ASSSLSGLAGTEQF
TRBV7-2	17	ASSLDDPGQGVEGNTIY
TRBV7-6	14	ASSYPKGTGGNEQY
TRBV11-2	10	ASSRPDQPQH
TRBV18	14	ASSPPLAGKTGELF
TRBV5-1	15	ASSLGARKLGANVLT
TRBV7-2	16	ASSPGGVRTSYQETQY
TRBV29-1	10	SVDREGAGYT
TRBV5-1	12	ASSPAGLNTEAF
TRBV5-1	11	ASSLGGGTEAF
TRBV5-1	14	ASSTYRGTGAGELF
TRBV5-4	12	ASSPDRQGETQY
TRBV2	13	ASLGQGRRRETQY
TRBV5-4	14	ASSLTSGISYNEQF
TRBV19	13	ASSTLTGRNTEAF
TRBV19	15	ASSITGGGGMNTEAF
TRBV25-1	14	ASSEIRGSSGNTIY
TRBV7-6	13	ASSLEARELDTQY
TRBV27	14	ASSWLKTALITEAF
TRBV6-6	13	ASSYSGGSNQPQH
TRBV5-1	12	ASSPEGTQNEQF
TRBV6-5	13	ASSYGTYSTGELF
TRBV5-1	11	ASSLVWASEQY